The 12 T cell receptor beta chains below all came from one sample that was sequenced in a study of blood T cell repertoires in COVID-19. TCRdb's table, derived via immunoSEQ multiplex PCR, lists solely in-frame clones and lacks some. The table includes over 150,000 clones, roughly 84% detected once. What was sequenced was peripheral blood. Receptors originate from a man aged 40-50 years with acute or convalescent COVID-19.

CDR3 sequence reads: CASSIPPWTGGSEAFF. The DNA of the CDR3 is TGTGCCAGTAGTATACCCCCGTGGACAGGGGGCTCTGAAGCTTTCTTT. The chain employs TRBV19 and TRBJ1-1; TRBD1 agrees at 11 bases. The CDR3 has 16 amino acids. In germline, CDR1 is LNHDA, CDR2 SQIVND (reference sequence). The trim removed 2 bases at V and 6 bases at J, leaving 8 bases unmatched.

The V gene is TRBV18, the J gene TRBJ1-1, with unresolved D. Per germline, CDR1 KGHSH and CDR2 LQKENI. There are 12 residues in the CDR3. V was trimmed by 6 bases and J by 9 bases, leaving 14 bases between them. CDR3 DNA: TGTGCCAGCTCCCTAACCAGGAACCAAGCTTTCTTT. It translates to CASSLTRNQAFF. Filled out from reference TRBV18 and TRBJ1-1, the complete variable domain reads NAGVMQNPRHLVRRRGQEARLRCSPMKGHSHVYWYRQLPEEGLKFMVYLQKENIIDESGMPKERFSAEFPKEGPSILRIQQVVRGDSAAYFCASSLTRNQAFFGQGTRLTVV.

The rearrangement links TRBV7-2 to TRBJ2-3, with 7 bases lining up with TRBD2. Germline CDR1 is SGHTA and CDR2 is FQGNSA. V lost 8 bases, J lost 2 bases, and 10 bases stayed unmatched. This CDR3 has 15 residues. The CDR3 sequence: CASALGGKSTDTQYF. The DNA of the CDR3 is TGTGCCAGCGCCTTGGGGGGGAAGTCCACAGATACGCAGTATTTT.

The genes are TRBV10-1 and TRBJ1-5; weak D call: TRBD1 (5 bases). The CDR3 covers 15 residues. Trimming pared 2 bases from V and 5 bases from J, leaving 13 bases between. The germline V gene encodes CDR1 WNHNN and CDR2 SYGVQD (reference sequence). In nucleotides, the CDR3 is TGCGCCAGCAGTGAGCTGGCAGGGAGGGATCAGCCCCAGCATTTT. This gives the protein CASSELAGRDQPQHF.

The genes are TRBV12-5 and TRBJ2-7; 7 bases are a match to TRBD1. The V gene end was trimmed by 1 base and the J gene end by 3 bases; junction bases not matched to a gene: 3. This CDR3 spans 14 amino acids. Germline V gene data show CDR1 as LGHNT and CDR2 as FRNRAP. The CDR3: CASGLGRGYYEQYF. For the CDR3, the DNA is TGTGCTAGTGGTTTGGGCAGGGGGTACTACGAGCAGTACTTC.

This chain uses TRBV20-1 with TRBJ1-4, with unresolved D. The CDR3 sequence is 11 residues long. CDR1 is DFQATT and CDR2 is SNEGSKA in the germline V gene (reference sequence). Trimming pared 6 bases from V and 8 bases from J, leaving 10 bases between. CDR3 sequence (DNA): TGCAGTGCCCTATCGAAGGAAAAACTGTTTTTT. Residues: CSALSKEKLFF.

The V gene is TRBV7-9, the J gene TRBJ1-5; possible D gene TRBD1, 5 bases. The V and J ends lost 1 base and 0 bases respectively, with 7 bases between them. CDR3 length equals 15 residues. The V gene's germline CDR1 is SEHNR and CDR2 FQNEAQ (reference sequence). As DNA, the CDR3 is TGTGCCAGCAGCTTAGGCGACAGTAGCAATCAGCCCCAGCATTTT. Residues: CASSLGDSSNQPQHF. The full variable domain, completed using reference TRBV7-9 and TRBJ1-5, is DTGVSQNPRHKITKRGQNVTFRCDPISEHNRLYWYRQTLGQGPEFLTYFQNEAQLEKSRLLSDRFSAERPKGSFSTLEIQRTEQGDSAMYLCASSLGDSSNQPQHFGDGTRLSIL.

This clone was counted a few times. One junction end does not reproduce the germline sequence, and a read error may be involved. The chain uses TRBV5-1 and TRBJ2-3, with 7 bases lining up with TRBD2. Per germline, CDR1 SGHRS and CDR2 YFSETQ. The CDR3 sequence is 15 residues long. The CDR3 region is CASSPEGSGGLEMIF. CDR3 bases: TGCGCCAGCAGCCCGGAGGGGTCGGGGGGACTCGAAATGATCTTT.

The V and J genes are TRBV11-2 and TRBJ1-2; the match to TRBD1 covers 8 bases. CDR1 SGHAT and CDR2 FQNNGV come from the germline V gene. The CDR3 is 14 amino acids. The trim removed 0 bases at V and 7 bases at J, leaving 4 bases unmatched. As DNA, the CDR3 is TGTGCCAGCAGCTTAGAAACAGGGGGTAGTGGCTACACCTTC. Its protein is CASSLETGGSGYTF.

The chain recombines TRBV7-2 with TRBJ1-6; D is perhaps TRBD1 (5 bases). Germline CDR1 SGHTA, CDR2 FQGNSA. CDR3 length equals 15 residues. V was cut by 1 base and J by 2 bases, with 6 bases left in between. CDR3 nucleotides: TGTGCCAGCAGCTTAGAGGGGACCTATAATTCACCCCTCCACTTT. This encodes CASSLEGTYNSPLHF.

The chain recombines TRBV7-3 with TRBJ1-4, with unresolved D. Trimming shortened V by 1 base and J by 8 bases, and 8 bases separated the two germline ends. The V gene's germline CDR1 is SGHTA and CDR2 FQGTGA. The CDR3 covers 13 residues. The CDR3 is CASSLNPGEKLFF. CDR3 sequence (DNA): TGTGCCAGCAGCTTAAACCCGGGGGAAAAACTGTTTTTT.

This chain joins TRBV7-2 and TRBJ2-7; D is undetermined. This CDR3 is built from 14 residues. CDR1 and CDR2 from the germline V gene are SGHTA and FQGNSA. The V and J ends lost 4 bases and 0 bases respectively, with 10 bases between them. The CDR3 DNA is TGTGCCAGCAGCTCCGAACTGGTCTCCTACGAGCAGTACTTC. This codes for CASSSELVSYEQYF.